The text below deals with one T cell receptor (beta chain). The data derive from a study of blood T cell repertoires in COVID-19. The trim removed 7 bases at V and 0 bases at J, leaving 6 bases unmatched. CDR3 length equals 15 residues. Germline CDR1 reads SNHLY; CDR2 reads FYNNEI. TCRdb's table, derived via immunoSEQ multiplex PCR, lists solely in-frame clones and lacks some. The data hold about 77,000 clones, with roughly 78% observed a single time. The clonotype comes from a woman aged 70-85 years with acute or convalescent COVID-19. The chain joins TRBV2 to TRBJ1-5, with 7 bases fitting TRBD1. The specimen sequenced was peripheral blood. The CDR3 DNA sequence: TGTGCCAGCAATGTTGGGACAGATAGCAATCAGCCCCAGCATTTT. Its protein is CASNVGTDSNQPQHF.